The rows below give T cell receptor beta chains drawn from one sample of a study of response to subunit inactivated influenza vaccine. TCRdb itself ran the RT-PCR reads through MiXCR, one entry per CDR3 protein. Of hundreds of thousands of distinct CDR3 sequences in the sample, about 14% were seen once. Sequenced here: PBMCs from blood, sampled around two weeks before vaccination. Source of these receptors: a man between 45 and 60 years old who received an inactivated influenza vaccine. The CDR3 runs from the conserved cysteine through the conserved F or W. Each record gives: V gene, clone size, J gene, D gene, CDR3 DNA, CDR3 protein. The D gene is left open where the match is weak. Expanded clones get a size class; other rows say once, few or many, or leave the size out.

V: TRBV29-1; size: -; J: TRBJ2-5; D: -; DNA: TGCAGCGTTGTATCCCGGATCCAAGAGACCCAGTCCTTC; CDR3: CSVVSRIQETQSF
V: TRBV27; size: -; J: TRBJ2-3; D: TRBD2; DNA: TGTGCCAGCAGTACCCCCGCTAGCGGGAATCCTAAAGATACGCAGTATTTT; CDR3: CASSTPASGNPKDTQYF
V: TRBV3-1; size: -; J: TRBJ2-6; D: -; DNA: TGTGCCAGCAGCCCCTCCCGGGGGGCCAACGTCCTGACTTTC; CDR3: CASSPSRGANVLTF
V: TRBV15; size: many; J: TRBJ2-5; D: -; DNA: TGTGCCACCAGCACTATAGGGTCCAACAGGGATCAAGAGACCCAGTACTTC; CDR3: CATSTIGSNRDQETQYF
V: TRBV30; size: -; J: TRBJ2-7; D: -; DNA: TGTGCCTGGAACCCCTACGAGCAGTACTTC; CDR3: CAWNPYEQYF
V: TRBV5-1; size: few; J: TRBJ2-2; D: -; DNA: TGCGCCAGCAGCACAGATCCCCCCCGGGCCGCGAACACCGGGGAGCTGTTTTTT; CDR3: CASSTDPPRAANTGELFF
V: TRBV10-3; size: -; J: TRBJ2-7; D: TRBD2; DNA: TGTGCCATCAGTGACGGCGGGAGTATCTACGAGCAGTACTTC; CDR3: CAISDGGSIYEQYF
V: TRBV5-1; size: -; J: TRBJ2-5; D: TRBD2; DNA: TGCGCCAGCAGCCGTGAGACTAGCGGGGGGCGCGAGACCCAGTACTTC; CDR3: CASSRETSGGRETQYF
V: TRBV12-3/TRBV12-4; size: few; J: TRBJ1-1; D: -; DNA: TGTGCCAGCAGTTTATCGAGCCTGAACACTGAAGCTTTCTTT; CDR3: CASSLSSLNTEAFF
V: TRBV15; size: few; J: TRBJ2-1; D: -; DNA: TGTGCCACCAGCAGAGATTGGATGAGCTCCTACAATGAGCAGTTCTTC; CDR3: CATSRDWMSSYNEQFF
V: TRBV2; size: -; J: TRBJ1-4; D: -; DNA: TGTGCCAGCAGTGAATACCCCGCCGGTATTAGTAAACTGTTTTTT; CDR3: CASSEYPAGISKLFF
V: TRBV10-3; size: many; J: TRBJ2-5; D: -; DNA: TGTGCCCCACAGAGGGATCCAGAGACCCAGTACTTC; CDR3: CAPQRDPETQYF
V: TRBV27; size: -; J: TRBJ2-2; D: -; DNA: TGTGCCAGCAGTTTCCTGGGTGACGCGAACACCGGGGAGCTGTTTTTT; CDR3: CASSFLGDANTGELFF
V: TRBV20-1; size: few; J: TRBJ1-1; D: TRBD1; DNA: TGCAGTGCTCACAGGGGCGCGGGGAACACTGAAGCTTTCTTT; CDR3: CSAHRGAGNTEAFF
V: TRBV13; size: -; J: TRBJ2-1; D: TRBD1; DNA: TGTGCCACCTCGGGACAGGGGAACGATGAGCAGTTCTTC; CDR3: CATSGQGNDEQFF
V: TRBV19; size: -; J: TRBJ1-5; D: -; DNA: TGTGCCAGTAGTATAGTTGGGCAGGGTAGCAATCAGCCCCAGCATTTT; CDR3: CASSIVGQGSNQPQHF
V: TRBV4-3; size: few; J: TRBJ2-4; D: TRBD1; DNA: TGCGCCAGCAGCATGGGGACAGGAAGCGGTCGGATCAAAAACATTCAGTACTTC; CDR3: CASSMGTGSGRIKNIQYF
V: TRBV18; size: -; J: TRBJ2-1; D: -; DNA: TGTGCCAGCTCACCCCAACAGAGCTCCTACAATGAGCAGTTCTTC; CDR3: CASSPQQSSYNEQFF
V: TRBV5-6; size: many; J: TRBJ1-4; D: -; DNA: TGTGCCAGCAGCTTGGCCGGGTTTAATGAAAAACTGTTTTTT; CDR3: CASSLAGFNEKLFF
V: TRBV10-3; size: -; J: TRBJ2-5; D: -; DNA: TGTGCCATCGGGGGACCGGAGGGGGAGACCCAGTACTTC; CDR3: CAIGGPEGETQYF